This TCR beta chain was identified in a study of PD-1 blockade in classical Hodgkin lymphoma. Findings and limits, study-wide: In CD4+ cells, TCR diversity went up significantly by C4D1, but in CD8+ cells it did not.

With regard to this clone: The antigen remains unidentified.

Specified time point: cycle 4 day 1 (C4D1), after around six weeks of nivolumab. Each and every patient relapsed after autologous stem cell transplantation, and patients got differing brentuximab vedotin exposure. Best responses fell into complete response, partial response or progressive disease. Clones were read by immunoSEQ multiplex PCR, and TCRdb kept only the in-frame ones, dropping some. The repertoire has around 46,000 clones, 90% of them found once; the top ten carry 14%. Trimming removed 1 base at V and 9 bases at J, with 21 bases between. The CDR3 loop spans 16 amino acids. From germline, CDR1 is SEHNR and CDR2 FQNEAQ (reference sequence).

This clonotype was obtained from a human donor with classical Hodgkin lymphoma. The input for sequencing was peripheral blood mononuclear cells (PBMCs), taken before the fourth cycle of nivolumab. The chain couples TRBV7-9 to TRBJ2-5; possibly TRBD2 for D (5 bases). CDR3 nucleotides: TGTGCCAGCAGCTTAGAGAGGGCCGCCCCCACGGTGGCCCAGTACTTC. Its translation: CASSLERAAPTVAQYF.